This TCR beta chain was captured in a study of shared clonotypes between healthy human individuals. Trimming took 2 bases from V and 1 from J; bases not matched to a gene: 1. CDR1 is MNHNS, CDR2 SASEGT, per germline. The length of the CDR3 is 14 residues. Naive CD8 isolation took CD45RO-negative cells positively selected for CCR7 and excluded terminally differentiated effector memory CD45RA+ cells. Within Nashville, Tennessee resided all donors, each a Caucasian adult. Original analysis: Junction-only immunoSEQ data arrived without quality scores, meaning filtering differed. Method: immunoSEQ multiplex PCR; TCRdb's copy keeps in-frame clones and lacks some. The DNA gave D and trimming, while V, J and clone size come from that table. The profile covers about 1,900,000 clones, with around 96% appearing a single time and 0.9% to 1.5% taken by the ten largest. To note about this clone: The sample has other DNA sequences that encode this CDR3 too.

The sequenced sample consisted of naive CD8+ T cells sorted from blood. The clonotype was recovered from a man younger than 35 in good health. This chain connects TRBV6-1 to TRBJ1-1, with 7 nucleotides matching TRBD1. In DNA, the CDR3 is TGTGCCAGCAGTGAAAGGGGGCAGAACACTGAAGCTTTCTTT. The encoded protein is CASSERGQNTEAFF.